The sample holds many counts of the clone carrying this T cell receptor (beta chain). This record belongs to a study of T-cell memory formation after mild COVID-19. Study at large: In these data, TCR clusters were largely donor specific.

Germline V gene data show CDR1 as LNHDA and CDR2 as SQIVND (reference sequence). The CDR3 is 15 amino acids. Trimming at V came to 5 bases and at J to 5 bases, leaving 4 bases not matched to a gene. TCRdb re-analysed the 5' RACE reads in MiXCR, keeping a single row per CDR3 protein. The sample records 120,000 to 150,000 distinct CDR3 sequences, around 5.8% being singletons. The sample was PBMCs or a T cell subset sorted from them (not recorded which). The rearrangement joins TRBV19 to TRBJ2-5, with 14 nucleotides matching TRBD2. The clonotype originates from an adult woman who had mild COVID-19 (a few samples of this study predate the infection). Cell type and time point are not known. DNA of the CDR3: TGTGCCAGTAGTGCGGGACTAGCGGGAGTTGAGACCCAGTACTTC. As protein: CASSAGLAGVETQYF.